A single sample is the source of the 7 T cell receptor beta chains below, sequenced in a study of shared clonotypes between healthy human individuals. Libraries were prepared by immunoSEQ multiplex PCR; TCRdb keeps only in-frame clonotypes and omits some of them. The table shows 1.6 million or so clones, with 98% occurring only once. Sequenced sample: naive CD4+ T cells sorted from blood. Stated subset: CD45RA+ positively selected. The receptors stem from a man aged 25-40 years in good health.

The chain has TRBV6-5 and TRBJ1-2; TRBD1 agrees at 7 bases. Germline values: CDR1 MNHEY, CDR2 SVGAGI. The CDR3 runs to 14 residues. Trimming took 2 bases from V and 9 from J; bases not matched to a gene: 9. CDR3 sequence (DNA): TGTGCCAGCAGTTACGATCAGATGGGACAGCGCTACACCTTC. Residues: CASSYDQMGQRYTF.

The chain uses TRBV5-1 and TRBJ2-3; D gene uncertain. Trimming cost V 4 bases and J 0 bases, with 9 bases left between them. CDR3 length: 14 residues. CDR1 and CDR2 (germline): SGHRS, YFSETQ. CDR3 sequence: CASSRLQSTDTQYF. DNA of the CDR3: TGCGCCAGCAGCAGATTACAGAGCACAGATACGCAGTATTTT.

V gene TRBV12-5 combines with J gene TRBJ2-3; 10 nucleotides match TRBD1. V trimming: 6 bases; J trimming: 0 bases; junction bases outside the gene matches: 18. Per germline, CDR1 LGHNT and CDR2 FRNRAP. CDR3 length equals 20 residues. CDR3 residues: CASGLSPGTGDVLSTDTQYF. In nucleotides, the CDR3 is TGTGCTAGTGGCCTCTCCCCCGGGACAGGGGATGTACTCAGCACAGATACGCAGTATTTT.

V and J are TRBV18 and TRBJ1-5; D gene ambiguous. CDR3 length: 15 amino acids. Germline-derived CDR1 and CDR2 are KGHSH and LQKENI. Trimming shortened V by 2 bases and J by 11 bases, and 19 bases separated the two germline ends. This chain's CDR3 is CASSPERMPAGSQHF. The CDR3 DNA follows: TGTGCCAGCTCACCAGAACGGATGCCGGCCGGGTCCCAGCATTTT.

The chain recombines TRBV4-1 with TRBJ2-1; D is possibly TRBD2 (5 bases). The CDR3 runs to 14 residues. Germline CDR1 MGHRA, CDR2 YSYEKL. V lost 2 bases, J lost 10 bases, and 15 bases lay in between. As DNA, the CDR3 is TGCGCCAGCAGCCAAAGGTCCTTGGGAGACGAGCAGTTCTTC. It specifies CASSQRSLGDEQFF.

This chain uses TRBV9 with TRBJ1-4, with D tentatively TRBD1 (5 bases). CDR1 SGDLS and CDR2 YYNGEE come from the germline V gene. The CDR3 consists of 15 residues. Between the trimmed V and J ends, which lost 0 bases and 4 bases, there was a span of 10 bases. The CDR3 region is CASSVGTSYNEKLFF. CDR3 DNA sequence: TGTGCCAGCAGCGTAGGGACAAGTTATAATGAAAAACTGTTTTTT.

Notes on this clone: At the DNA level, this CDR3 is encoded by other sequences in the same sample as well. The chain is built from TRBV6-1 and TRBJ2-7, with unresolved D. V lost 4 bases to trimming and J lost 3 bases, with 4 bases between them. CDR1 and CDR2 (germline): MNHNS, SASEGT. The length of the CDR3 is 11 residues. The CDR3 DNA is TGTGCCAGCAGTGCTATCTACGAGCAGTACTTC. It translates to CASSAIYEQYF.